A selection of T cell receptor beta chains follows, all from one sample in a study of blood T cell repertoires in COVID-19. TCRdb's copy holds only in-frame clones and misses some; the assay was immunoSEQ multiplex PCR. The table lists about 380,000 clones, 75% to 90% of them singletons, with more than 3% in the top ten. Specimen: peripheral blood. Source of these receptors: a young woman with acute or convalescent COVID-19. CDR3s leave out the opening cysteine and the closing phenylalanine or tryptophan.

V gene | CDR3 protein
TRBV28 | ASSFRDRTYEQY
TRBV27 | ASTLAGGGYNEQF
TRBV2 | ASGGTGDHQPQH
TRBV7-2 | ASSLARLYEQF
TRBV28 | ASLFRGRPGYT
TRBV12-5 | ASGPGGSGGYYEQY
TRBV4-2 | ASSQLGLAGGDTGELF
TRBV2 | ASSTRHVGGYT
TRBV9 | ASSVVPDMNTEAF
TRBV9 | ASSPSGAESNYGYT
TRBV7-3 | ASSPTGGGDTQY
TRBV6-6 | ASSYSGTSNYEQY
TRBV12-3/TRBV12-4 | ASSLTGHQY
TRBV6-1 | ASSDPGGKRETQY
TRBV7-9 | ASSGSGDEQY
TRBV19 | ASTLGGMNTEAF
TRBV7-9 | ASSPLRSGNTIY
TRBV6-1 | ASSENRGPGELF
TRBV12-5 | ASGLATGGIRPQH
TRBV28 | ASSIGAGTGEYEQY
TRBV4-2 | ASSQDFTSRGQAF
TRBV28 | ASSLQGRETQY
TRBV7-2 | ASSYDSGGEKLF
TRBV27 | ASSFGVGETQY
TRBV4-2 | ASSQVWSGPEPRAGELF
TRBV9 | ASSGRRADTEAF
TRBV2 | ASSDPTAPAANEKLF
TRBV3-1/TRBV3-2 | ASSLGAGPYNEQF
TRBV24-1 | ATAGDSYEQY
TRBV5-6 | ASSLSGWDQPQH
TRBV4-1 | ASSQAGTGLDTQY
TRBV15 | ATSRDRGEVQPQH
TRBV4-1 | ASSQETAANYGYT
TRBV29-1 | SVEKTRAGPQETQY
TRBV18 | ASSPGQGFDQPQH
TRBV28 | ASSFAPGLGGSEQF
TRBV19 | ASSSSGRGGEQF
TRBV2 | ASTPGNDGYT
TRBV5-6 | ASSLERYQETQY
TRBV4-1 | ASSRTGPNEKLF
TRBV5-1 | ASSLRAGGLDTEAF
TRBV14 | ASKAGFMNTEAF